This TCR beta chain was recovered during a study of blood T cell repertoires in COVID-19. Study-wide context: From T cells, B-cell-depleted T cells, or PBMCs came the material, which was cDNA or gDNA.

As handled by the study authors: The authors estimated nucleated cell counts from reference gene primer amplification. Sequencing was performed with immunoSEQ multiplex PCR; in TCRdb, only in-frame clones are kept and a portion is missing. That table furnishes V, J and clone size, whereas the DNA furnished D and trimming. The table shows 150,000 to 200,000 clones, with roughly 79% occurring only once. The CDR3 covers 15 residues. V gave up 5 bases and J gave up 5 bases, with 18 bases separating them. Germline CDR1 reads MGHDK; CDR2 reads SYGVNS. The chain couples TRBV25-1 to TRBJ2-5; D may be TRBD2 (5 bases). Material for sequencing was peripheral blood. The TCR comes from a woman of 80 years or more with acute or convalescent COVID-19. CDR3 nucleotides: TGTGCCAGCAGTCCCCAATCTACGTGGGAGGAGACCCAGTACTTC. Amino acid sequence: CASSPQSTWEETQYF.